Listed here is a single T cell receptor beta chain. No antigen is known for it. Synthesis of TCR cDNA relied on 5'RACE template switching, which attached a universal primer site and UMIs. Via MiXCR, TCRdb re-called the 5' RACE reads, giving one row per CDR3 protein. The sample comprises hundreds of thousands of distinct CDR3 sequences, 7.5% to 9% of which are singletons, and around 17% rests with the top ten. J was trimmed by 4 bases and V by 2 bases; bases with no gene match: 5. Germline V gene data show CDR1 as SGHDT and CDR2 as YYEEEE. This CDR3 contains 14 residues. This record comes from a study of T cells after yellow fever vaccination. Study overall: Fractions low in cell number were prepared with SMART-Seq v4 Ultra Low Input.

Findings and limits, study-wide: Only a small proportion of the clonotypes turned up in both the CD4 and the CD8 compartments, likely arising from convergent recombination. The study re-detected most primary-vaccination clones after the booster (approximately 97% CD4, 88% CD8).

The sample was PBMCs, taken on the day of the first yellow fever vaccination. The chain is built from TRBV5-6 and TRBJ2-5; 7 bases map to TRBD2. This receptor was taken from a man aged 18 to 35 who received the YFV17D yellow fever vaccine. DNA of the CDR3: TGTGCCAGCAGCTTCGGGGGGAGAGGAGAGACCCAGTACTTC. Its protein product is CASSFGGRGETQYF.